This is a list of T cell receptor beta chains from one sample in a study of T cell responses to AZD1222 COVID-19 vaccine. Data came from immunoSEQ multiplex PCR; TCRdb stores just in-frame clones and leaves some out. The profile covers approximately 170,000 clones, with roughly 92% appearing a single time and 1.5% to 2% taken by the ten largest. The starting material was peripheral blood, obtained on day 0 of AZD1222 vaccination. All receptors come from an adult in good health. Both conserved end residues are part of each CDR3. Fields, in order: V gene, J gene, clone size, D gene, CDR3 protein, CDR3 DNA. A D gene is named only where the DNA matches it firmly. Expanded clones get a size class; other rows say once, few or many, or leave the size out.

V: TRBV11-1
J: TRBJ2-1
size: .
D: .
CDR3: CASSLAPGEGRRNEQFF
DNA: TGTGCCAGCAGCTTAGCCCCCGGAGAGGGGCGACGCAATGAGCAGTTCTTC

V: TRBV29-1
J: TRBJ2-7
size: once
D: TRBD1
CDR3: CSVEEMTGEEEQYF
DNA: TGCAGCGTTGAAGAAATGACAGGGGAGGAGGAGCAGTACTTC

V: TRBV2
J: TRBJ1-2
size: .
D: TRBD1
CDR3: CASSSGTARNYGYTF
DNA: TGTGCCAGCAGTTCCGGGACAGCGCGCAACTATGGCTACACCTTC

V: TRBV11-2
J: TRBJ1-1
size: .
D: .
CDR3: CASSLGGWNTEAFF
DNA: TGTGCCAGCAGCTTAGGAGGTTGGAACACTGAAGCTTTCTTT

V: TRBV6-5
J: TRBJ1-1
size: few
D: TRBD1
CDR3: CASSWAGGEPRAFF
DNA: TGTGCCAGCAGTTGGGCAGGGGGCGAACCTCGAGCTTTCTTT

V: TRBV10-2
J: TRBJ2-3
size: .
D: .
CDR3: CASSGGEESDTQYF
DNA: TGCGCCAGCAGTGGGGGAGAGGAGTCAGATACGCAGTATTTT

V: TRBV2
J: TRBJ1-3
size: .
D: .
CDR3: CASTLGGNTIYF
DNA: TGTGCCAGCACCCTCGGAGGGAACACCATATATTTT

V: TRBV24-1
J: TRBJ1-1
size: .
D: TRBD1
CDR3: CATRSARGDTRGNTEAFF
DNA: TGTGCCACCAGATCCGCCAGGGGGGACACCCGAGGGAACACTGAAGCTTTCTTT

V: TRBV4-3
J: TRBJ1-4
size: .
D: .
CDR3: CASSLNTGRREKLFF
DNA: TGCGCCAGCAGCCTTAACACGGGACGAAGAGAAAAACTGTTTTTT

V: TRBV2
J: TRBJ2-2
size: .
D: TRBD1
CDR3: CASSETRTGGTGELFF
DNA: TGTGCCAGCAGTGAGACAAGGACAGGGGGGACCGGGGAGCTGTTTTTT